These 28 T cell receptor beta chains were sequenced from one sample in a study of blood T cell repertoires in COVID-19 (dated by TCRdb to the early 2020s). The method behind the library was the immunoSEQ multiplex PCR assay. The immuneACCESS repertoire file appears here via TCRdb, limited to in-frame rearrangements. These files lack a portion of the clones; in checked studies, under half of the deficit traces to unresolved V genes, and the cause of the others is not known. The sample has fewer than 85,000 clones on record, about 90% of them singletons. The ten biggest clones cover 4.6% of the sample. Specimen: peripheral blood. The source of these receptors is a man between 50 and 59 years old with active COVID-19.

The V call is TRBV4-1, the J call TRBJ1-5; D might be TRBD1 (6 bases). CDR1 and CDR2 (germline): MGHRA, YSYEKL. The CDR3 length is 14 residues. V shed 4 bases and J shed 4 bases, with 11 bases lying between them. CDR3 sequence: CASSPTGQNQPQHF. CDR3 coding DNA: TGCGCCAGCAGCCCGACAGGCCAAAATCAGCCCCAGCATTTT.

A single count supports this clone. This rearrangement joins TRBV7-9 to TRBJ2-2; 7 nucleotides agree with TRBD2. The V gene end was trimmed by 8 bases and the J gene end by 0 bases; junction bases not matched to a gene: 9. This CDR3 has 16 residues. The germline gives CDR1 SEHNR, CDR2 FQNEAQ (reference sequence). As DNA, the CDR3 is TGTGCCAGCGGGGCTAGCGGCCCCTCGAACACCGGGGAGCTGTTTTTT. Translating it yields CASGASGPSNTGELFF. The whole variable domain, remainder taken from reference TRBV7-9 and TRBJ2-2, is DTGVSQNPRHKITKRGQNVTFRCDPISEHNRLYWYRQTLGQGPEFLTYFQNEAQLEKSRLLSDRFSAERPKGSFSTLEIQRTEQGDSAMYLCASGASGPSNTGELFFGEGSRLTVL.

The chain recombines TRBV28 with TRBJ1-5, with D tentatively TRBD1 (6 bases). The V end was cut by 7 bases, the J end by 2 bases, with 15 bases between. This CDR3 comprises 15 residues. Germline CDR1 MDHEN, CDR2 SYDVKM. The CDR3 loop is CASTQAGARNQPQHF. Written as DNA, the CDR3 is TGTGCCAGCACCCAAGCGGGGGCGCGCAATCAGCCCCAGCATTTT.

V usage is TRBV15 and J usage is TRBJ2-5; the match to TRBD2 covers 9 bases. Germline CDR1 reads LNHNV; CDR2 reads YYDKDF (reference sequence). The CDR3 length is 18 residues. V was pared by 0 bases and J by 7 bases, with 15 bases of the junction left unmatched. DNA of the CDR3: TGTGCCACCAGCAGAGATCGAAGGCTAGCGGGGCCCTGGGCGACCCAGTACTTC. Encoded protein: CATSRDRRLAGPWATQYF.

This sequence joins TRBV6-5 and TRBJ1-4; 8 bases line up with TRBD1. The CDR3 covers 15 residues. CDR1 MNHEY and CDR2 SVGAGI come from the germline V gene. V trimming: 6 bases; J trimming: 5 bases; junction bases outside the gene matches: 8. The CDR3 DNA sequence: TGTGCCAGCAGGCCCGGACAGGGCGTAAATGAAAAACTGTTTTTT. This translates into CASRPGQGVNEKLFF.

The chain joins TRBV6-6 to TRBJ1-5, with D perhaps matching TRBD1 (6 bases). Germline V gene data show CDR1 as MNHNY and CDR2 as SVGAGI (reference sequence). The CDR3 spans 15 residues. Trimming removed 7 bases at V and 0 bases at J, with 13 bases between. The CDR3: CASTPGHHSNQPQHF. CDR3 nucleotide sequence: TGTGCCAGCACTCCGGGACACCATAGCAATCAGCCCCAGCATTTT.

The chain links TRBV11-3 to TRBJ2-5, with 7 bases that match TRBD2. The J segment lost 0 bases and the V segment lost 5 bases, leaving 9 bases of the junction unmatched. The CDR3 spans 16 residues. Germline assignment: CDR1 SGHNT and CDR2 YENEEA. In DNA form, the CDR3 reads TGTGCCAGCAGCCCTGCGGGCGGGAGCTACCAAGAGACCCAGTACTTC. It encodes CASSPAGGSYQETQYF.

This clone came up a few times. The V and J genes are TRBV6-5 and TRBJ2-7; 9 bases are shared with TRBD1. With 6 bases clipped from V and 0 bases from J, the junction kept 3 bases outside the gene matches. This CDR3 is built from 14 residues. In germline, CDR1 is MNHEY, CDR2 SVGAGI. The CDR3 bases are TGTGCCAGCAGGGGGACAGGGAGCTCCTACGAGCAGTACTTC. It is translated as CASRGTGSSYEQYF.

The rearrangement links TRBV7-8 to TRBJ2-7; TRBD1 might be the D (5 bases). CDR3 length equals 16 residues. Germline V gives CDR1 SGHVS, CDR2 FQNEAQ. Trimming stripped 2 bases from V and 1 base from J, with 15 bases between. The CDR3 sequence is CASSLPKRQFSYEQYF. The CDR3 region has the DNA TGTGCCAGCAGCTTACCGAAAAGACAGTTTTCCTACGAGCAGTACTTC.

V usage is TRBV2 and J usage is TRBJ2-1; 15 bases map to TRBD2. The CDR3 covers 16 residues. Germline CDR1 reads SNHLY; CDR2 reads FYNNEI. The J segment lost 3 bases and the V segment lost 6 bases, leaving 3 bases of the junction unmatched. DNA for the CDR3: TGTGCCAGCAGCGGGACTAGCGGGGGGAACTACAATGAGCAGTTCTTC. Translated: CASSGTSGGNYNEQFF.

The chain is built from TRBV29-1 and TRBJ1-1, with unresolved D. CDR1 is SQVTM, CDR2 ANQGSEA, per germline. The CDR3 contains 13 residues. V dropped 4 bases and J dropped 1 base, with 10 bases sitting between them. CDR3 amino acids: CSVGEGPNTEAFF. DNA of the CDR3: TGCAGCGTTGGGGAGGGCCCGAACACTGAAGCTTTCTTT.

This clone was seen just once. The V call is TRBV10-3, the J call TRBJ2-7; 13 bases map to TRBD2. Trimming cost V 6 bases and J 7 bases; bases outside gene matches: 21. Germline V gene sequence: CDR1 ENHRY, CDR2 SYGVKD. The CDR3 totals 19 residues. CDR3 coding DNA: TGTGCCATCAGCAAAACGGGACTAGCGGGACTAGGGGTTTTAGGGGAGCAGTACTTC. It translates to CAISKTGLAGLGVLGEQYF.

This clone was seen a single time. The CDR3: CASSFSAGDEQFF. The CDR3, as DNA: TGTGCCAGCAGTTTTAGCGCGGGCGATGAGCAGTTCTTC. The V and J genes are TRBV12-3 or TRBV12-4 and TRBJ2-1, with D tentatively TRBD2 (5 bases). V was trimmed by 3 bases and J by 8 bases, leaving 11 bases between them. This CDR3 has 13 residues.

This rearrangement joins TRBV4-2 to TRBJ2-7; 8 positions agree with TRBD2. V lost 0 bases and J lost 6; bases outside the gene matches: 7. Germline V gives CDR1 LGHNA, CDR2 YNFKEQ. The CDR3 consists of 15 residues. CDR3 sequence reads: CASSQDQAGASEQYF. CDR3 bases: TGTGCCAGCAGCCAAGATCAAGCGGGAGCCTCCGAGCAGTACTTC.

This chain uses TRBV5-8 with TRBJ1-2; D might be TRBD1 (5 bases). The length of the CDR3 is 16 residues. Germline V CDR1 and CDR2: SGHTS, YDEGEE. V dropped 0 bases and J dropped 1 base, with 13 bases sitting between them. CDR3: CASSLDLGAVNYGYTF. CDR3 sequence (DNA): TGTGCCAGCAGCTTGGATTTAGGGGCAGTTAACTATGGCTACACCTTC.

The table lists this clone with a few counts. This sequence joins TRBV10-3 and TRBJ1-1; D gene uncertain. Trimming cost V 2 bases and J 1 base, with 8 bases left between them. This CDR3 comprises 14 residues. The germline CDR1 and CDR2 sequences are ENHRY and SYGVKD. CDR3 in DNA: TGTGCCATCAGTGAGATAGCCAGGAACACTGAAGCTTTCTTT. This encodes CAISEIARNTEAFF.

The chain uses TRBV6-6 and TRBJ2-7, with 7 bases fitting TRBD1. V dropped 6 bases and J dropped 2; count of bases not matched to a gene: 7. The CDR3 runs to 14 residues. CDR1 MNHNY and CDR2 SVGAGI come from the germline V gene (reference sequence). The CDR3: CASRNTGATYEQYF. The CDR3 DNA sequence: TGTGCCAGCAGAAATACAGGGGCGACCTACGAGCAGTACTTC.

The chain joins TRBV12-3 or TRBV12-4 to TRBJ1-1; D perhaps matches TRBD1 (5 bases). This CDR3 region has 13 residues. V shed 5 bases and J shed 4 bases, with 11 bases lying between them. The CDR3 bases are TGTGCCAGCAGTACCCCGGACACCACTGAAGCTTTCTTT. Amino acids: CASSTPDTTEAFF.

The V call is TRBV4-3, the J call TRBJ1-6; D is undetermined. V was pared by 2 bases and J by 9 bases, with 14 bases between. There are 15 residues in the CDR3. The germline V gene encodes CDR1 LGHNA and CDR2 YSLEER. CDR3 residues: CASSQSRGRSSPLHF. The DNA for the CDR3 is TGCGCCAGCAGCCAATCCCGGGGAAGAAGTTCACCCCTCCACTTT.

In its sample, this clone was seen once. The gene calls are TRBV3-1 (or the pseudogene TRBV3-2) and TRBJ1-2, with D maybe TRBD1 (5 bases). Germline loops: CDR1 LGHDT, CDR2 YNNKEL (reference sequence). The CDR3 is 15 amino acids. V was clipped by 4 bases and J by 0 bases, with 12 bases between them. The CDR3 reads CASSPSGGANYGYTF. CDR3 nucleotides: TGTGCCAGCAGCCCCTCGGGGGGAGCTAACTATGGCTACACCTTC.

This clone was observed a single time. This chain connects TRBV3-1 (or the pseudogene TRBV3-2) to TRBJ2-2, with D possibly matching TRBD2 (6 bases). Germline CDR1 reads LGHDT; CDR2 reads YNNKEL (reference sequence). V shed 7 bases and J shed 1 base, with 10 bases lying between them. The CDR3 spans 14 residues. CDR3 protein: CASIGRKNTGELFF. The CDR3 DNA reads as TGTGCCAGCATCGGGAGAAAGAACACCGGGGAGCTGTTTTTT.

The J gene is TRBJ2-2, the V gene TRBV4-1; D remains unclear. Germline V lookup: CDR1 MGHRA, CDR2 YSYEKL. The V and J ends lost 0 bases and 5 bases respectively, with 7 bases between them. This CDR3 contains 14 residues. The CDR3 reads CASSQEEFTGELFF. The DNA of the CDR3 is TGCGCCAGCAGCCAAGAAGAGTTTACCGGGGAGCTGTTTTTT.

The CDR3, as DNA: TGTGCCAGCAGCCGCCGGGACAGATACAATGAGCAGTTCTTC. As protein: CASSRRDRYNEQFF. The chain combines TRBV5-4 with TRBJ2-1; 7 nucleotides match TRBD1. The trim removed 4 bases at V and 4 bases at J, leaving 5 bases unmatched. The CDR3 has 14 residues. Germline CDR1 is SGHNT and CDR2 is YYREEE (reference sequence).

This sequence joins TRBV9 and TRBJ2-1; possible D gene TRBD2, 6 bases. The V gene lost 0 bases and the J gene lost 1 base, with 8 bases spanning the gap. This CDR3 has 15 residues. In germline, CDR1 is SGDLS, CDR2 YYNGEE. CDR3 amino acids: CASSVVEGSYNEQFF. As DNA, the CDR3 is TGTGCCAGCAGCGTAGTGGAGGGATCCTACAATGAGCAGTTCTTC.

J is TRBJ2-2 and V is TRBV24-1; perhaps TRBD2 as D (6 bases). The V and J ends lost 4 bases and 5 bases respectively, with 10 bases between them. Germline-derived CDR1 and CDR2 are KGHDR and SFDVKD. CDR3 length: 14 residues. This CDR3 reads CATSDARGTGELFF. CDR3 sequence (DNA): TGTGCCACCAGTGACGCGCGGGGAACCGGGGAGCTGTTTTTT.

The CDR3 sequence: CASSDAKAGGNEQYF. The CDR3 bases are TGTGCCAGCAGCGACGCAAAAGCGGGGGGGAACGAGCAGTACTTC. The chain has TRBV7-2 and TRBJ2-7; 10 bases agree with TRBD2. Looked up from germline, CDR1 is SGHTA and CDR2 is FQGNSA. The CDR3 has 15 amino acids. The V and J ends lost 5 bases and 5 bases, in that order; junction bases with no gene match: 9.

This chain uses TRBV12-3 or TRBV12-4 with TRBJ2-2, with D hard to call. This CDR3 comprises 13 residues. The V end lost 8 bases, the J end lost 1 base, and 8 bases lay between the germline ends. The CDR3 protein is CASDGRNTGELFF. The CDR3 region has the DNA TGTGCCAGCGATGGGCGGAACACCGGGGAGCTGTTTTTT.

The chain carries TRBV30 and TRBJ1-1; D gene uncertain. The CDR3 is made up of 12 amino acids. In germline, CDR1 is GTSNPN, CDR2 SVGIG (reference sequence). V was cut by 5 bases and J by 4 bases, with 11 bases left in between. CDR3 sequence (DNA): TGTGCCTGGTCTAGAAGTAGCACTGAAGCTTTCTTT. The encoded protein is CAWSRSSTEAFF.